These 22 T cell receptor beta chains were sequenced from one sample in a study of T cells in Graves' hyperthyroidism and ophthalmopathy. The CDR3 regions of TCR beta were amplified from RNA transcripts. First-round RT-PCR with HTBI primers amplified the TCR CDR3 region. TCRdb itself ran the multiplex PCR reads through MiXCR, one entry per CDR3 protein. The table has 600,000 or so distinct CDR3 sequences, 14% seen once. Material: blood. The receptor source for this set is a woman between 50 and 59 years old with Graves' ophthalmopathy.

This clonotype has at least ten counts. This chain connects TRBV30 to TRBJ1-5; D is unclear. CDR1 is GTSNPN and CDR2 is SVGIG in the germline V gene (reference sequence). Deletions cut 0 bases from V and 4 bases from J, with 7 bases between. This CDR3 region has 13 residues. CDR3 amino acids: CAWSVKGNQPQHF. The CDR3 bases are TGTGCCTGGAGTGTAAAAGGGAATCAGCCCCAGCATTTT.

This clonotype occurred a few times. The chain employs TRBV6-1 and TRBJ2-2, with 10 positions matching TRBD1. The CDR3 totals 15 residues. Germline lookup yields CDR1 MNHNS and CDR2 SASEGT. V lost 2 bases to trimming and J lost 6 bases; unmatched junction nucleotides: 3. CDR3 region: CASSERDRGSGELFF. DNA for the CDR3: TGTGCCAGCAGTGAACGGGACAGGGGATCCGGGGAGCTGTTTTTT.

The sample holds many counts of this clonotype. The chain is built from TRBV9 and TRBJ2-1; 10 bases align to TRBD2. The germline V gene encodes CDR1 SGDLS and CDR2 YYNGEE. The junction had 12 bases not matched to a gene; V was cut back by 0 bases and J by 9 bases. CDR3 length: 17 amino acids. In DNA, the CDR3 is TGTGCCAGCAGCGTAGGAGGTGGGAGCGGGAGGGCAAGTGAGCAGTTCTTC. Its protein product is CASSVGGGSGRASEQFF.

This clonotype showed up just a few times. CDR3 loop: CASSYRLVVEQFF. CDR3 in DNA: TGCGCCAGCAGCTACAGACTAGTTGTTGAGCAGTTCTTC. This chain connects TRBV4-3 to TRBJ2-1; tentatively, D is TRBD2 (6 bases). The ends were cut back, 5 bases at V and 9 bases at J, with 14 bases in the middle. The CDR3 runs 13 residues. Germline V lookup: CDR1 LGHNA, CDR2 YSLEER.

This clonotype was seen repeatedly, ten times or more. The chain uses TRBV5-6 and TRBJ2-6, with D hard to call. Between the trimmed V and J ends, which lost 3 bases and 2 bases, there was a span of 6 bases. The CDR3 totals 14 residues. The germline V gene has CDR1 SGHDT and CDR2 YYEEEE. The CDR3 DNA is TGTGCCAGCAGCTGGGTGGCTGGGGCCAACGTCCTGACTTTC. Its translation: CASSWVAGANVLTF.

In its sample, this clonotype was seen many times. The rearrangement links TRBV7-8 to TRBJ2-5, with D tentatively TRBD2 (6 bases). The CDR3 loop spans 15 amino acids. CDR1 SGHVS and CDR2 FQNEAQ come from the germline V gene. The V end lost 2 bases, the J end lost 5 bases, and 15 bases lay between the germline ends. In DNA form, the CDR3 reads TGTGCCAGCAGCTTATCATCCCCGACTAGGGAGACCCAGTACTTC. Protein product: CASSLSSPTRETQYF.

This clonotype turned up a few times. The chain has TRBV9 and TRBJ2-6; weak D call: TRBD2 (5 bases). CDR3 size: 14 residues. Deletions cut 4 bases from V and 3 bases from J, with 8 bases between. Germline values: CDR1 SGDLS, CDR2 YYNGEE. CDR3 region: CASSTRVGANVLTF. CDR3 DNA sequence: TGTGCCAGCAGCACGAGGGTTGGGGCCAACGTCCTGACTTTC.

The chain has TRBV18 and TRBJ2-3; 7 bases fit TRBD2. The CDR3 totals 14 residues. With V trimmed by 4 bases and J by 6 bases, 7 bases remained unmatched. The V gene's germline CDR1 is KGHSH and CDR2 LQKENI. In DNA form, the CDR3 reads TGTGCCAGCTCACAGGGGCGGGGGTTCGATACGCAGTATTTT. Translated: CASSQGRGFDTQYF.

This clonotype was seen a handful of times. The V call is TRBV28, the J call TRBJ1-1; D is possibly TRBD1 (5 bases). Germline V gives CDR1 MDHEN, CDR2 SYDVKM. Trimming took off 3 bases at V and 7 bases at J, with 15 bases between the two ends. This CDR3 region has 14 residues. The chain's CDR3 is CASSLGGTMGEAFF. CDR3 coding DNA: TGTGCCAGCAGTTTGGGGGGGACGATGGGTGAAGCTTTCTTT.

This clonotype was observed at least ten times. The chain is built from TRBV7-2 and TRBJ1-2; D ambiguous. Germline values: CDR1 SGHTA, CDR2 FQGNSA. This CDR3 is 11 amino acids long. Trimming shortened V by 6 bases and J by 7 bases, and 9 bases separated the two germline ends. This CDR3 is CASSQKGGYTF. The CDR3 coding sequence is TGTGCCAGCAGTCAAAAAGGTGGCTACACCTTC. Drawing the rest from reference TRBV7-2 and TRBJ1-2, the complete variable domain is GAGVSQSPSNKVTEKGKDVELRCDPISGHTALYWYRQSLGQGLEFLIYFQGNSAPDKSGLPSDRFSAERTGGSVSTLTIQRTQQEDSAVYLCASSQKGGYTFGSGTRLTVV.

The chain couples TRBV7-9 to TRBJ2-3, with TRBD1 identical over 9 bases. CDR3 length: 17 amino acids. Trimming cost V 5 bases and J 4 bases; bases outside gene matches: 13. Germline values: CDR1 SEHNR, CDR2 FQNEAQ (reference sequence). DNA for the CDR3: TGTGCCAGCAGCCCGAGGAACAGGGGGCGCGGGCCAGATACGCAGTATTTT. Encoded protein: CASSPRNRGRGPDTQYF.

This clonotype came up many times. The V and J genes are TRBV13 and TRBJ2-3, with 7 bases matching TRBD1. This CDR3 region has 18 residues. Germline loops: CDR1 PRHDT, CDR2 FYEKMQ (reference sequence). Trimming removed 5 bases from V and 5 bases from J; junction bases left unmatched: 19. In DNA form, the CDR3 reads TGTGCCAGCAGCCTGCGACAGGGAGTACCCGTCCTTCGAGATACGCAGTATTTT. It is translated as CASSLRQGVPVLRDTQYF.

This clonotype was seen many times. The CDR3 DNA reads as TGTGCCAGCAGTCCAAGGGGAGGCGCTAGCACAGATACGCAGTATTTT. Residues: CASSPRGGASTDTQYF. The chain has TRBV27 and TRBJ2-3; tentative D call: TRBD2 (6 bases). Per the germline V gene, CDR1 is MNHEY and CDR2 is SMNVEV (reference sequence). The CDR3 is 16 residues long. V lost 5 bases, J lost 0 bases, and 15 bases lay in between.

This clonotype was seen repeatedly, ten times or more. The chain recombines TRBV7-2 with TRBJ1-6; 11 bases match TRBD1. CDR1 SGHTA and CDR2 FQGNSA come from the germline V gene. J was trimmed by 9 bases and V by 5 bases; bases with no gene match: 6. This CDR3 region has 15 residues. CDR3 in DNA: TGTGCCAGCAGCCAGGGACAGGGGGAAAGTTCACCCCTCCACTTT. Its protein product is CASSQGQGESSPLHF.

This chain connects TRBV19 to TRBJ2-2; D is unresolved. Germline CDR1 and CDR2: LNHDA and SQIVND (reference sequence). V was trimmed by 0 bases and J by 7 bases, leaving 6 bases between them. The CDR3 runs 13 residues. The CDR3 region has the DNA TGTGCCAGTAGTATAGATCCTAGCGGGGAGCTGTTTTTT. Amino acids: CASSIDPSGELFF.

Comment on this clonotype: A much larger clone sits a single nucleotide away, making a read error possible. The CDR3 nucleotides are TGCAGTGCTTCCTGGGACAACTACGAGCAGTACTTC. Translation gives CSASWDNYEQYF. The rearrangement uses TRBV20-1 and TRBJ2-7; D is possibly TRBD1 (6 bases). Per germline, CDR1 DFQATT and CDR2 SNEGSKA (reference sequence). This CDR3 spans 12 amino acids. V was shortened by 5 bases and J by 3 bases, with 11 bases between the two germline ends.

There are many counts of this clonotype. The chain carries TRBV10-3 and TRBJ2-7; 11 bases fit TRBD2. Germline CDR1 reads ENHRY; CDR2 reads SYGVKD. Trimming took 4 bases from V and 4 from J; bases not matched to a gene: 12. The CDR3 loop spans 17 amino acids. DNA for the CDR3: TGTGCCATCAGTGGTGGTAGCGGGAGGGCCGATCCGTACGAGCAGTACTTC. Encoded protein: CAISGGSGRADPYEQYF.

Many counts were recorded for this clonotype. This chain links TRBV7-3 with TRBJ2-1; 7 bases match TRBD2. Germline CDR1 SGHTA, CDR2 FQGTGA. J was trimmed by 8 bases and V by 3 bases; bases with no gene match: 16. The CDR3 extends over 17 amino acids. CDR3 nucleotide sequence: TGTGCCAGCAGCTTGGGACTAAGCCGTTCGGCCGGCGATGAGCAGTTCTTC. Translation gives CASSLGLSRSAGDEQFF.

This CDR3 is CASNSWGETQYF. CDR3 DNA: TGTGCCAGCAATAGCTGGGGGGAGACCCAGTACTTC. The J gene is TRBJ2-5, the V gene TRBV25-1; D possibly uses TRBD1 or TRBD2 (5 bases each). V was clipped by 7 bases and J by 5 bases, with 11 bases between them. This CDR3 spans 12 amino acids. Germline V lookup: CDR1 MGHDK, CDR2 SYGVNS. Complete variable domain (other parts from reference TRBV25-1 and TRBJ2-5): EADIYQTPRYLVIGTGKKITLECSQTMGHDKMYWYQQDPGMELHLIHYSYGVNSTEKGDLSSESTVSRIRTEHFPLTLESARPSHTSQYLCASNSWGETQYFGPGTRLLVL.

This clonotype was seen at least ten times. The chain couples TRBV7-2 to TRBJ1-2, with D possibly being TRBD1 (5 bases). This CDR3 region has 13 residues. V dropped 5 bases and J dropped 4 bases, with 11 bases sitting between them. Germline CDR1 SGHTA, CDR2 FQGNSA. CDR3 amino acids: CASSTGTVYGYTF. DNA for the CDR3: TGTGCCAGCAGCACCGGGACGGTCTATGGCTACACCTTC.

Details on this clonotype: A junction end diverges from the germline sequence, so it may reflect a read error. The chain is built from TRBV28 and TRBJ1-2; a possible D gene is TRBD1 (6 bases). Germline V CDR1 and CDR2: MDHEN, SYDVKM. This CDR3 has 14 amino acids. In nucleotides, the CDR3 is TGTGCCCGCAGGCTTGAAGGGGGGGTCTATGGCTACACCTTC. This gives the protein CARRLEGGVYGYTF.

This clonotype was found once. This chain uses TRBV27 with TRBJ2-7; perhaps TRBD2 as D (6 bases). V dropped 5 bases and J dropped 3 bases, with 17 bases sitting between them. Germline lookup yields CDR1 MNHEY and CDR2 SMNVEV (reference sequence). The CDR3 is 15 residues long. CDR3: CASSQSPGLLYEQYF. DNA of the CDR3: TGTGCCAGCAGTCAATCACCGGGACTGCTCTACGAGCAGTACTTC.